One and the same sample provided the 28 T cell receptor beta chains below, sequenced in a study of human T cells and chemical hapten exposure. TCRdb re-derived calls from the RACE reads in MiXCR, one entry per CDR3 protein. The profile covers 85,000 to 90,000 distinct CDR3 sequences, with roughly 8.8% appearing a single time and more than 3% taken by the ten largest. Time point in this sample: pre-sensitization, week 0. Noted treatment: therapeutic diphenylcyclopropenone sensitization with weekly scalp DPC. The specimen comprised whole blood, sampled in connection with sensitization to the hapten diphenylcyclopropenone (DPC). The source of these receptors is a woman in her thirties or forties with alopecia areata. Some clones in this sample may be carry-over from other donors' samples.

This clonotype was counted only a few times. This clone may be a read error of a much larger clone one base away. This chain uses TRBV7-8 with TRBJ2-3, with no clear D. The germline CDR1 and CDR2 sequences are SGHVS and FQNEAQ. The CDR3 is made up of 15 amino acids. V was shortened by 2 bases and J by 1 base, with 10 bases between the two germline ends. The CDR3 region has the DNA TGTGCCAGCAGCTTAAAACGGGTCGGCACAGATACGCAGTATTTT. Translation gives CASSLKRVGTDTQYF.

This clonotype was counted at least ten times. V and J are TRBV7-2 and TRBJ2-3; perhaps TRBD1 as D (5 bases). Trimming pared 0 bases from V and 1 base from J, leaving 20 bases between. In germline, CDR1 is SGHTA, CDR2 FQGNSA. The CDR3 loop spans 19 amino acids. CDR3 in amino acids: CASSLAVWVGRAGTDTQYF. The CDR3, as DNA: TGTGCCAGCAGCTTAGCGGTCTGGGTTGGCAGGGCGGGCACAGATACGCAGTATTTT.

This clonotype was seen only a few times. The rearrangement links TRBV29-1 to TRBJ1-4; the D gene is possibly TRBD1 (6 bases). The CDR3 has 14 residues. Germline V gene lookup returns CDR1 SQVTM and CDR2 ANQGSEA. Trimming stripped 7 bases from V and 4 bases from J, with 16 bases between. This CDR3 is CSAGTGTSNEKLFF. The CDR3 DNA is TGCAGCGCCGGGACCGGGACAAGTAATGAAAAACTGTTTTTT. Looking up the rest from reference TRBV29-1 and TRBJ1-4 gives the full variable domain: SAVISQKPSRDICQRGTSLTIQCQVDSQVTMMFWYRQQPGQSLTLIATANQGSEATYESGFVIDKFPISRPNLTFSTLTVSNMSPEDSSIYLCSAGTGTSNEKLFFGSGTQLSVL.

This clonotype showed up many times. The gene calls are TRBV7-2 and TRBJ2-3; D is ambiguous. The V gene's germline CDR1 is SGHTA and CDR2 FQGNSA. This CDR3 region has 13 residues. V lost 7 bases to trimming and J lost 4 bases, with 12 bases between them. In DNA, the CDR3 is TGTGCCAGCACGGGTCGCGTGGCAGATACGCAGTATTTT. Translation: CASTGRVADTQYF.

This clonotype was seen a handful of times. The chain has TRBV7-2 and TRBJ2-3, with 11 bases matching TRBD2. V gave up 3 bases and J gave up 1 base; unmatched junction bases: 6. Germline CDR1 is SGHTA and CDR2 is FQGNSA. CDR3 length: 17 residues. CDR3 loop: CASSFRTSGLCTDTQYF. The CDR3 DNA follows: TGTGCCAGCAGCTTTCGGACTAGCGGGCTCTGCACAGATACGCAGTATTTT. The whole variable domain, filled in from reference TRBV7-2 and TRBJ2-3, reads GAGVSQSPSNKVTEKGKDVELRCDPISGHTALYWYRQSLGQGLEFLIYFQGNSAPDKSGLPSDRFSAERTGGSVSTLTIQRTQQEDSAVYLCASSFRTSGLCTDTQYFGPGTRLTVL.

The genes are TRBV28 and TRBJ2-2, with D possibly being TRBD1 or TRBD2 (7 bases each). The CDR3 contains 17 residues. Per germline, CDR1 MDHEN and CDR2 SYDVKM. The V gene lost 7 bases and the J gene lost 3 bases, with 21 bases spanning the gap. In nucleotides, the CDR3 is TGTGCCAGCACCCCCAGGGGGGGGGCGGAGGACACCGGGGAGCTGTTTTTT. Residues: CASTPRGGAEDTGELFF.

This clonotype was found many times. This sequence joins TRBV5-1 and TRBJ2-3; tentatively, D is TRBD2 (5 bases). Germline V gene data show CDR1 as SGHRS and CDR2 as YFSETQ. V was cut by 7 bases and J by 4 bases, with 16 bases left in between. The CDR3 totals 14 residues. The CDR3 DNA reads TGCGCCAGCCGTGACGTAACTAGGGCAGATACGCAGTATTTT. Amino acid sequence: CASRDVTRADTQYF.

This clonotype was seen a handful of times. J is TRBJ2-2 and V is TRBV5-4; D remains ambiguous. The CDR3 consists of 14 residues. Germline values: CDR1 SGHNT, CDR2 YYREEE (reference sequence). Trimming shortened V by 1 base and J by 5 bases, and 9 bases separated the two germline ends. Written as DNA, the CDR3 is TGTGCCAGCAGCTTGTTCCAGAAGACCGGGGAGCTGTTTTTT. Protein sequence: CASSLFQKTGELFF.

This clonotype was observed a few times. The chain combines TRBV7-2 with TRBJ1-2; D may be TRBD1 (6 bases). This CDR3 comprises 11 residues. Germline CDR1 reads SGHTA; CDR2 reads FQGNSA. The ends were cut back, 4 bases at V and 8 bases at J, with 8 bases in the middle. This CDR3 is CASSYREGYTF. The CDR3 DNA sequence: TGTGCCAGCAGCTACAGGGAGGGCTACACCTTC.

This clonotype showed up just a few times. This chain links TRBV6-5 with TRBJ1-2; D gene uncertain. This CDR3 comprises 15 residues. Germline V lookup: CDR1 MNHEY, CDR2 SVGAGI. Between the trimmed V and J ends, which lost 2 bases and 0 bases, there was a span of 10 bases. The CDR3 sequence is CASSYARDPNYGYTF. The CDR3 DNA is TGTGCCAGCAGTTACGCCCGGGATCCTAACTATGGCTACACCTTC.

This clonotype showed up many times. The rearrangement uses TRBV7-6 and TRBJ2-1; TRBD1 or TRBD2 may be the D gene (5 bases each). V dropped 1 base and J dropped 0 bases, with 16 bases sitting between them. The germline gives CDR1 SGHVS, CDR2 FNYEAQ. CDR3 size: 18 residues. DNA of the CDR3: TGTGCCAGCAGCTTAGAAGGAGAGGGGCCCTACTCCTACAATGAGCAGTTCTTC. It encodes CASSLEGEGPYSYNEQFF.

There are many counts of this clonotype. The chain uses TRBV27 and TRBJ2-1; a weak D match, TRBD2 (5 bases). V dropped 0 bases and J dropped 0 bases, with 9 bases sitting between them. Germline CDR1 reads MNHEY; CDR2 reads SMNVEV (reference sequence). This CDR3 is built from 16 residues. CDR3 residues: CASSLSPGSSYNEQFF. In DNA form, the CDR3 reads TGTGCCAGCAGTTTATCCCCGGGAAGCTCCTACAATGAGCAGTTCTTC.

The chain employs TRBV20-1 and TRBJ2-2; D unclear. Germline assignment: CDR1 DFQATT and CDR2 SNEGSKA (reference sequence). The CDR3 loop spans 15 amino acids. V was shortened by 1 base and J by 0 bases, with 9 bases between the two germline ends. The CDR3 loop reads CSARGIYANTGELFF. The CDR3 region has the DNA TGCAGTGCTAGAGGAATTTACGCGAACACCGGGGAGCTGTTTTTT.

The V call is TRBV6-4, the J call TRBJ2-2; 9 bases match TRBD1. CDR3 size: 18 residues. V was pared by 1 base and J by 0 bases, with 6 bases of the junction left unmatched. The V gene's germline CDR1 is MRHNA and CDR2 SNTAGT. The CDR3 loop is CASSDLGQGKTNTGELFF. The CDR3 DNA sequence: TGTGCCAGCAGTGACTTGGGACAGGGCAAAACGAACACCGGGGAGCTGTTTTTT.

The CDR3 bases are TGTGCCAGCAGCTTAGTGGCAGCCAATGAGCAGTTCTTC. Translated, it gives CASSLVAANEQFF. J is TRBJ2-1 and V is TRBV7-2; no clear D. This CDR3 is built from 13 residues. The V and J ends lost 1 base and 6 bases respectively, with 7 bases between them. CDR1 is SGHTA, CDR2 FQGNSA, per germline.

There are many counts of this clonotype. The rearrangement links TRBV20-1 to TRBJ2-7, with 9 bases identical to TRBD1. V trimming: 6 bases; J trimming: 6 bases; junction bases outside the gene matches: 6. The CDR3 sequence is 12 residues long. In germline, CDR1 is DFQATT, CDR2 SNEGSKA (reference sequence). The CDR3 spells CSAGTGWGEQYF. The CDR3 coding sequence is TGCAGTGCCGGGACAGGGTGGGGCGAGCAGTACTTC.

Ten or more counts support this clonotype. The gene calls are TRBV15 and TRBJ2-5, with D unclear. Trimming took off 1 base at V and 3 bases at J, with 3 bases between the two ends. Per germline, CDR1 LNHNV and CDR2 YYDKDF (reference sequence). The CDR3 sequence is 12 residues long. In nucleotides, the CDR3 is TGTGCCACCAGCAGAGGAGAAGAGACCCAGTACTTC. It encodes CATSRGEETQYF.

This clonotype was detected many times. CDR3 region: CAIRTSYANTGELFF. As DNA, the CDR3 is TGTGCCATCAGGACCTCGTACGCGAACACCGGGGAGCTGTTTTTT. V and J are TRBV10-3 and TRBJ2-2; D unresolved. The CDR3 covers 15 residues. V was clipped by 6 bases and J by 0 bases, with 11 bases between them. CDR1 is ENHRY and CDR2 is SYGVKD in the germline V gene.

This clonotype appeared many times. V gene TRBV12-3 or TRBV12-4 combines with J gene TRBJ2-3; no clear D. This CDR3 is 12 amino acids long. V gave up 3 bases and J gave up 3 bases, with 4 bases separating them. The CDR3 DNA is TGTGCCAGCAGTTTTGTTACAGATACGCAGTATTTT. Translation: CASSFVTDTQYF.

Regarding this clonotype: A much larger clone lies one base from this, so it may be a read error. The chain has TRBV3-1 and TRBJ2-3; D call uncertain. This CDR3 comprises 11 residues. Germline-derived CDR1 and CDR2 are LGHDT and YNNKEL (reference sequence). V lost 4 bases to trimming and J lost 8 bases, with 7 bases between them. The CDR3 DNA reads as TGTGCCAGCAGCCCAGAGCCTACGCAGTATTTT. This translates into CASSPEPTQYF.

The rearrangement links TRBV20-1 to TRBJ2-7, with D possibly matching TRBD1 (6 bases). Deletions cut 1 base from V and 6 bases from J, with 13 bases between. This CDR3 has 13 amino acids. Germline CDR1 and CDR2: DFQATT and SNEGSKA (reference sequence). Here the CDR3 reads CSARVYREVEQYF. The DNA for the CDR3 is TGCAGTGCTAGAGTGTACAGGGAAGTCGAGCAGTACTTC.

This clonotype was observed at least ten times. The chain carries TRBV20-1 and TRBJ1-1, with TRBD1 matching 10 bases. The CDR3 length is 15 residues. The J segment lost 5 bases and the V segment lost 0 bases, leaving 6 bases of the junction unmatched. Germline values: CDR1 DFQATT, CDR2 SNEGSKA (reference sequence). The CDR3 here is CSARDEGQGETEAFF. The DNA for the CDR3 is TGCAGTGCTAGAGATGAAGGACAGGGGGAGACTGAAGCTTTCTTT.

This clonotype was seen repeatedly, ten times or more. An end of the junction differs from the germline gene, which may be a read error. V and J are TRBV10-3 and TRBJ2-5; maybe TRBD1 (5 bases). The length of the CDR3 is 15 residues. Germline V gene sequence: CDR1 ENHRY, CDR2 SYGVKD. The CDR3 nucleotides read TGTGCCATCAGTGAACAGGACGGGCCCCAAGGGACCCAGTACTTC. It translates to CAISEQDGPQGTQYF.

The chain is built from TRBV28 and TRBJ1-2; TRBD1 aligns across 8 bases. V shed 7 bases and J 4 bases; nucleotides not matched to a gene: 11. Germline V CDR1 and CDR2: MDHEN, SYDVKM. There are 15 residues in the CDR3. CDR3 sequence reads: CASTQGTGIGYGYTF. CDR3 coding DNA: TGTGCCAGCACCCAAGGGACAGGAATAGGCTATGGCTACACCTTC.

The table lists this clonotype with many counts. This chain connects TRBV21-1 to TRBJ1-5; the D call in the table, TRBD1, was not verified against the DNA. TRBV21-1 is a pseudogene. The CDR3 consists of 12 residues. CDR3 sequence reads: CASSPRNQPQHF. In DNA, the CDR3 is TGTGCCAGCAGCCCCCGGAATCAGCCCCAGCATTTT.

CDR3 bases: TGCGCCAGCAGACGGGCCGCAACTAATGAAAAACTGTTTTTT. This encodes CASRRAATNEKLFF. The V gene is TRBV5-1, the J gene TRBJ1-4; D call uncertain. This CDR3 comprises 14 residues. Germline V gene sequence: CDR1 SGHRS, CDR2 YFSETQ. The V end lost 5 bases, the J end lost 0 bases, and 8 bases lay between the germline ends.

There are many counts of this clonotype. The rearrangement links TRBV15 to TRBJ2-6, with D hard to call. Germline V gene sequence: CDR1 LNHNV, CDR2 YYDKDF (reference sequence). V lost 0 bases and J 4 bases, leaving 7 bases between the germline ends. This CDR3 comprises 15 residues. CDR3 residues: CATSREGTGANVLTF. CDR3 coding DNA: TGTGCCACCAGCAGAGAGGGAACCGGGGCCAACGTCCTGACTTTC.

The J gene is TRBJ2-1, the V gene TRBV14; 8 bases agree with TRBD1. The trim removed 0 bases at V and 14 bases at J, leaving 6 bases unmatched. CDR3 length equals 13 residues. Germline V gene lookup returns CDR1 SGHDN and CDR2 FVKESK. This CDR3 is CASSQDRGLRKFF. The DNA for the CDR3 is TGTGCCAGCAGCCAAGACAGGGGGCTCCGAAAGTTCTTC.